These 21 T cell receptor beta chains originate from one sample sequenced in a study of a mutant IDH1 vaccine in newly diagnosed glioma. Sequenced by immunoSEQ multiplex PCR; TCRdb stores in-frame clones only, minus some. The sample has approximately 62,000 clones, roughly 85% seen once. Documented time point: week 23, last vaccination. A 20-mer mutant IDH1 peptide at 300 ug was injected subcutaneously with topical imiquimod. Their target antigens are unknown. The source material was PBMCs, sampled from a glioma patient whose treatment included an IDH1 peptide vaccine. Receptors originate from a man under 40 with glioma.

This sequence joins TRBV11-2 and TRBJ1-2; D is uncertain. CDR3 length: 15 residues. Germline CDR1 reads SGHAT; CDR2 reads FQNNGV. The V gene lost 1 base and the J gene lost 7 bases, with 16 bases spanning the gap. The CDR3 DNA reads TGTGCCAGCAGCTTAGGGTCGTGGGGAACTGCTGGCTACACCTTC. It yields the protein CASSLGSWGTAGYTF.

The chain is built from TRBV6-4 and TRBJ2-1, with 12 positions matching TRBD1. The V segment lost 3 bases and the J segment 8 bases; nucleotides outside the gene matches: 8. The CDR3 runs to 16 residues. CDR1 MRHNA and CDR2 SNTAGT come from the germline V gene. CDR3 in amino acids: CASSESGTGGFDEQFF. CDR3 DNA sequence: TGTGCCAGCAGTGAGTCGGGGACAGGGGGCTTCGATGAGCAGTTCTTC.

The CDR3 region is CASSLRSGGGIRSGANVLTF. CDR3 coding DNA: TGTGCCAGCAGCTTGAGGAGTGGAGGAGGTATTAGGTCTGGGGCCAACGTCCTGACTTTC. V is TRBV13 and J is TRBJ2-6, with D possibly TRBD2 on 5 matching bases. Trimming removed 3 bases at V and 1 base at J, with 22 bases between. This CDR3 has 20 residues. CDR1 is PRHDT and CDR2 is FYEKMQ in the germline V gene (reference sequence).

Only a few counts were recorded for this clone. The chain uses TRBV2 and TRBJ1-6; D unclear. CDR1 is SNHLY and CDR2 is FYNNEI in the germline V gene. The CDR3 is 13 amino acids. V lost 7 bases and J lost 7, with 11 bases in between. CDR3 sequence reads: CASIPYQNSPLHF. The CDR3 DNA reads TGTGCCAGCATTCCCTACCAAAATTCACCCCTCCACTTT.

The chain couples TRBV27 to TRBJ1-1; D call uncertain. The germline V gene encodes CDR1 MNHEY and CDR2 SMNVEV (reference sequence). V was shortened by 2 bases and J by 0 bases, with 4 bases between the two germline ends. The CDR3 extends over 13 amino acids. CDR3: CASSLSLNTEAFF. The CDR3 nucleotides are TGTGCCAGCAGTTTAAGTCTGAACACTGAAGCTTTCTTT.

The chain joins TRBV6-5 to TRBJ2-5; no reliable D call. TRBJ2-7 matches the DNA end more closely, so the J call is doubtful. The length of the CDR3 is 11 residues. The V gene's germline CDR1 is MNHEY and CDR2 SVGAGI. The CDR3 loop is CASRIRYEQYF. The DNA of the CDR3 is TGTGCCAGCAGGATTCGATACGAGCAGTACTTC.

The genes are TRBV5-1 and TRBJ2-5; D is undetermined. Germline CDR1 and CDR2: SGHRS and YFSETQ. The CDR3 spans 12 residues. Between the trimmed V and J ends, which lost 4 bases and 8 bases, there was a span of 12 bases. The CDR3 region has the DNA TGCGCCAGCAGCGCGGACGGAGCAACCCAGTACTTC. Protein: CASSADGATQYF. The variable domain in full, completed from reference TRBV5-1 and TRBJ2-5, reads KAGVTQTPRYLIKTRGQQVTLSCSPISGHRSVSWYQQTPGQGLQFLFEYFSETQRNKGNFPGRFSGRQFSNSRSEMNVSTLELGDSALYLCASSADGATQYFGPGTRLLVL.

V and J are TRBV10-3 and TRBJ2-3; D is unresolved. The CDR3 totals 14 residues. Per the germline V gene, CDR1 is ENHRY and CDR2 is SYGVKD. V lost 6 bases to trimming and J lost 0 bases, with 10 bases between them. This chain's CDR3 is CAISPAISTDTQYF. CDR3 coding DNA: TGTGCCATCAGCCCCGCTATAAGCACAGATACGCAGTATTTT.

This clone was seen a few times. The genes are TRBV4-1 and TRBJ1-6, with D perhaps TRBD1 (5 bases). The length of the CDR3 is 15 residues. Germline V gives CDR1 MGHRA, CDR2 YSYEKL. Trimming stripped 4 bases from V and 7 bases from J, with 14 bases between. Here the CDR3 DNA reads TGCGCCAGCAGCCTCGGACGGGACCTAAATTCACCCCTCCACTTT. Translated, it gives CASSLGRDLNSPLHF.

The rearrangement uses TRBV4-2 and TRBJ1-6; D is perhaps TRBD1 (6 bases). Trimming left V 3 bases short and J 9 bases short, with 15 bases between. Per the germline V gene, CDR1 is LGHNA and CDR2 is YNFKEQ. The CDR3 contains 15 residues. CDR3 nucleotide sequence: TGTGCCAGCAGCCACCTTCAAGGGGGTGGTTCACCCCTCCACTTT. It yields the protein CASSHLQGGGSPLHF.

J is TRBJ1-5 and V is TRBV30, with 7 nucleotides matching TRBD1. The germline gives CDR1 GTSNPN, CDR2 SVGIG (reference sequence). The CDR3 is 16 amino acids. After removal of 0 bases from V and 0 bases from J, the junction contained 5 bases not matched to a gene. This CDR3 reads CAWSVRDSYSNQPQHF. In DNA form, the CDR3 reads TGTGCCTGGAGTGTACGGGACAGCTATAGCAATCAGCCCCAGCATTTT.

V and J are TRBV29-1 and TRBJ1-3, with 12 positions matching TRBD1. This CDR3 has 16 residues. V shed 7 bases, J shed 4 bases, and the junction held 11 bases outside the gene matches. Per the germline V gene, CDR1 is SQVTM and CDR2 is ANQGSEA. The CDR3 loop reads CSATGQGALAGNTIYF. The CDR3 DNA reads as TGCAGCGCCACGGGACAGGGGGCATTGGCAGGAAACACCATATATTTT.

The V call is TRBV9, the J call TRBJ2-5, with TRBD1 identical over 10 bases. The CDR3 sequence is 16 residues long. Trimming at V came to 0 bases and at J to 4 bases, leaving 6 bases not matched to a gene. Germline V gene data show CDR1 as SGDLS and CDR2 as YYNGEE. CDR3 region: CASSVAGTGVRETQYF. The DNA for the CDR3 is TGTGCCAGCAGCGTAGCCGGGACAGGGGTAAGAGAGACCCAGTACTTC.

The rearrangement joins TRBV27 to TRBJ2-1; 8 bases match TRBD1. The germline CDR1 and CDR2 sequences are MNHEY and SMNVEV (reference sequence). Trimming at V came to 6 bases and at J to 3 bases, leaving 7 bases not matched to a gene. This CDR3 is built from 15 residues. The DNA of the CDR3 is TGTGCCAGCAGCCCTACAGGGGGAGGCTACAATGAGCAGTTCTTC. Its protein product is CASSPTGGGYNEQFF.

V is TRBV7-8 and J is TRBJ1-3; D not resolved. The germline V and J ends were trimmed by 0 bases and 5 bases, with 11 bases remaining between them. Germline V CDR1 and CDR2: SGHVS, FQNEAQ. The CDR3 totals 15 residues. The CDR3 here is CASSLAGGPRNTIYF. In nucleotides, the CDR3 is TGTGCCAGCAGCTTAGCGGGCGGCCCCAGAAACACCATATATTTT.

The count of this clone is one. The chain uses TRBV27 and TRBJ2-7, with D maybe TRBD2 (5 bases). The CDR3 is 15 residues long. The germline V gene encodes CDR1 MNHEY and CDR2 SMNVEV (reference sequence). Trimming pared 3 bases from V and 4 bases from J, leaving 16 bases between. The DNA for the CDR3 is TGTGCCAGCAGTTTCACCGGGTCCCGAGGGTACGAGCAGTACTTC. It yields the protein CASSFTGSRGYEQYF.

This clone was found once. The rearrangement links TRBV18 to TRBJ1-5, with a possible D match to TRBD1 (5 bases). CDR1 and CDR2 from the germline V gene are KGHSH and LQKENI. The CDR3 extends over 16 amino acids. V was shortened by 2 bases and J by 6 bases, with 17 bases between the two germline ends. The CDR3 DNA reads as TGTGCCAGCTCACCAAGACGGAGCCAGGGTGCTCAGCCCCAGCATTTT. Protein sequence: CASSPRRSQGAQPQHF.

This rearrangement joins TRBV18 to TRBJ2-2, with TRBD1 matching 7 bases. The CDR3 covers 16 residues. Trimming at V came to 5 bases and at J to 4 bases, leaving 10 bases not matched to a gene. Germline assignment: CDR1 KGHSH and CDR2 LQKENI. This chain's CDR3 is CASSYLGQWGTGELFF. The CDR3 nucleotides read TGTGCCAGCTCATACCTGGGACAGTGGGGCACCGGGGAGCTGTTTTTT.

V usage is TRBV4-1 and J usage is TRBJ2-3; the D gene is possibly TRBD1 (6 bases). Deletions cut 4 bases from V and 2 bases from J, with 13 bases between. This CDR3 is built from 15 residues. In germline, CDR1 is MGHRA, CDR2 YSYEKL. CDR3 coding DNA: TGCGCCAGCAGCCCCGGCTGGGGGCCCACAGATACGCAGTATTTT. It is translated as CASSPGWGPTDTQYF.

A few counts support this clone. The chain employs TRBV6-1 and TRBJ1-5; 7 bases line up with TRBD1. The CDR3 length is 16 residues. Trimming removed 4 bases from V and 1 base from J; junction bases left unmatched: 7. Per the germline V gene, CDR1 is MNHNS and CDR2 is SASEGT. The CDR3 here is CASSGRQGISNQPQHF. The CDR3 nucleotides are TGTGCCAGCAGTGGCAGACAGGGAATCAGCAATCAGCCCCAGCATTTT.

The gene calls are TRBV30 and TRBJ1-2, with TRBD1 identical over 7 bases. The CDR3 consists of 13 residues. Germline loops: CDR1 GTSNPN, CDR2 SVGIG (reference sequence). V lost 0 bases and J lost 4; bases outside the gene matches: 2. CDR3 residues: CAWSVGTVYGYTF. The CDR3 coding sequence is TGTGCCTGGAGTGTAGGGACAGTCTATGGCTACACCTTC.